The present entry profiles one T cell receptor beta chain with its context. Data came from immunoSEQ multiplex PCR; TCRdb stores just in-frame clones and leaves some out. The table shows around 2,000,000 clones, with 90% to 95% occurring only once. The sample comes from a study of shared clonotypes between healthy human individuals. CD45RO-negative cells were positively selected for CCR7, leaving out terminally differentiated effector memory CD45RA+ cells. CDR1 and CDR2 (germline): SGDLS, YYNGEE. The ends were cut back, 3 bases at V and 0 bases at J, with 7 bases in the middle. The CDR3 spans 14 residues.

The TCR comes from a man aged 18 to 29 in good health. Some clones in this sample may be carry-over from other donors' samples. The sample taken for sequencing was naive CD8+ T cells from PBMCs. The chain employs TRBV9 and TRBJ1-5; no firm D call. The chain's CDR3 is CASSAEGSNQPQHF. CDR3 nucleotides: TGTGCCAGCAGCGCCGAAGGTAGCAATCAGCCCCAGCATTTT.